A selection of T cell receptor beta chains follows, all from one sample in a study of T cell repertoires in cytomegalovirus infection. The antigens of these receptors remain unknown. In TCRdb, the reads were re-called with MiXCR into one record per CDR3 protein. In the table there are 900,000 to 950,000 distinct CDR3 sequences, 25% to 40% of which are singletons. The sequenced sample was cultured CD8+ T cells from PBMCs, obtained from culture after CMV antigen stimulation. Receptors originate from a human donor in good health (CMV status not recorded). Some clones in this sample may be carry-over from other donors' samples. Each CDR3 is given with its conserved first and last residue. A D gene is named only where the DNA matches it firmly. Only part of the rows carry a size: once, few, many, or a class if the clone is expanded.

clone_size	cdr3_length	d_call	v_call	j_call	cdr3_nt	cdr3_aa
NA	17	TRBD2	TRBV4-2	TRBJ2-3	TGTGCCAGCAGCCAAGAGGGCACGGGGGGGCGCGCAGATACGCAGTATTTT	CASSQEGTGGRADTQYF
NA	15	NA	TRBV5-8	TRBJ2-3	TGTGCCAGCAGCTTCTTAACTGACAGCACAGATACGCAGTATTTT	CASSFLTDSTDTQYF
NA	14	TRBD1	TRBV2	TRBJ1-2	TGTGCCAGCAGTGAAAAGACAGGGAACTATGGCTACACCTTC	CASSEKTGNYGYTF
few	16	TRBD1	TRBV28	TRBJ1-2	TGTGCCAGCAGTTTCTATAGGACAGGGGGCGGCTATGGCTACACCTTC	CASSFYRTGGGYGYTF
NA	15	TRBD1	TRBV6-2/TRBV6-3	TRBJ1-5	TGTGCCAGCAATGTGGGACAGGGCTTCAATCAGCCCCAGCATTTT	CASNVGQGFNQPQHF
NA	16	NA	TRBV11-2	TRBJ1-5	TGTGCCAGCAGCGCTACGCCGGAAAATAGCAATCAGTCCCAGCATTTT	CASSATPENSNQSQHF
NA	14	NA	TRBV5-4	TRBJ2-5	TGTGCCAGCAGCTTTGTTGGGGATCAAGAGACCCAGTACTTC	CASSFVGDQETQYF
NA	15	TRBD2	TRBV6-5	TRBJ2-2	TGTGCCAGCTCGACTAGCGGGGCCCACACCGGGGAGCTGTTTTTT	CASSTSGAHTGELFF
NA	13	TRBD1	TRBV7-9	TRBJ1-2	TGTGCCAGCAGCTTCGGGACAGGGAAGGGCTACACCTTC	CASSFGTGKGYTF
few	13	TRBD1	TRBV7-9	TRBJ1-1	TGTGCCAGCAGCTTAGGAGGGGGCCCTGAAGCTTTCTTT	CASSLGGGPEAFF
NA	18	TRBD2	TRBV4-1	TRBJ2-2	TGCGCCAGCAGCCATAGGTGGCTAGCGGGATCCCAGGCCGGGGAGCTGTTTTTT	CASSHRWLAGSQAGELFF
NA	14	NA	TRBV12-5	TRBJ2-1	TGTGCTAGTGGTTTGTTAGCAGATTACAATGAGCAGTTCTTC	CASGLLADYNEQFF
NA	16	TRBD2	TRBV7-9	TRBJ2-3	TGTGCCAGCAGCTTTCCTCGGCGGGGGGGGACAGATACGCAGTATTTT	CASSFPRRGGTDTQYF
many	14	NA	TRBV12-3/TRBV12-4	TRBJ1-1	TGTGCCAGCAGTTACACGACAGCGAACACTGAAGCTTTCTTT	CASSYTTANTEAFF
many	15	NA	TRBV7-2	TRBJ2-1	TGTGCCAGCAGCCCTTATGCGGGCAGGGGTGGTGAGCAGTTCTTC	CASSPYAGRGGEQFF
once	18	TRBD2	TRBV4-3	TRBJ2-3	TGCGCCAGCAGCCAAGGGGTCCGGGCTAGCGGAGGGTCTGGTACGCAGTATTTT	CASSQGVRASGGSGTQYF
NA	14	NA	TRBV5-6	TRBJ2-1	TGTGCCAGCAGTAGGGGGGGCTCCTACAATGAGCAGATCTTC	CASSRGGSYNEQIF
NA	13	NA	TRBV7-6	TRBJ2-3	TGTGCCAGCAGCGGACAGACAAGGGATACGCAGTATTTT	CASSGQTRDTQYF
many	15	NA	TRBV7-2	TRBJ1-6	TGTGCCAGCAGCTTAAAAGGGGGGTATAATTCACCCCTCCACTTT	CASSLKGGYNSPLHF
NA	17	NA	TRBV6-1	TRBJ1-5	TGTGCCAGCAGTGAAAGTAGAACCGGGACCGGCAATCAGCCCCAGCATTTT	CASSESRTGTGNQPQHF
many	16	NA	TRBV4-1	TRBJ1-1	TGCGCCAGCAGCCGAACCCAGCTGGGCTTAAACACTGAAGCTTTCTTT	CASSRTQLGLNTEAFF
NA	14	NA	TRBV19	TRBJ2-2	TGTGCCAGTAGTATTTTAGAACGTCCCGGGGAGCTGTTTTTT	CASSILERPGELFF
few	18	TRBD2	TRBV2	TRBJ2-2	TGTGCACTCCTCTCGACTAGCGGGTCCTCCAGGAGCACCGGGGAGCTGTTTTTT	CALLSTSGSSRSTGELFF
many	14	NA	TRBV7-8	TRBJ2-1	TGTGCCAGCAGCTCCGAGGGACCCCACCATGAGCAGTTCTTC	CASSSEGPHHEQFF
few	14	NA	TRBV7-3	TRBJ1-4	TGTGCCAGCAGGAGGGCGGCCAGGGATGAAAAACTGTTTTTT	CASRRAARDEKLFF
NA	17	NA	TRBV6-6	TRBJ2-1	TGTGCCAGCAGTTACTCGAAAGGGGCCCACCCAGACAATGAGCAGTTCTTC	CASSYSKGAHPDNEQFF
NA	19	TRBD1	TRBV9	TRBJ2-6	TGTGCCAGCAGCGTAGCTATGCAGGGGGTTTCCTCTGGGGCCAACGTCCTGACTTTC	CASSVAMQGVSSGANVLTF
once	14	NA	TRBV5-6	TRBJ1-3	TGTGCCAGCAGCTTTCAGGTCTCTGGAAACACCATATATTTT	CASSFQVSGNTIYF
NA	17	NA	TRBV27	TRBJ1-5	TGTGCCAGCAGCCAATCCCCGACGGATTATAGCAATCAGCCCCAGCATTTT	CASSQSPTDYSNQPQHF
many	14	NA	TRBV4-2	TRBJ1-2	TGTGCCAGCAGCCAGGGGGTACTTAACTATGGCTACACCTTC	CASSQGVLNYGYTF
NA	13	NA	TRBV6-1	TRBJ1-1	TGTGCCAGCAGTGAAGGCAGGTTTACTGAAGCTTTCTTT	CASSEGRFTEAFF
NA	17	TRBD1	TRBV4-3	TRBJ2-1	TGCGCCAGCAGCCCCCCTGTCGGGACAGGGGTCTACAATGAGCAGTTCTTC	CASSPPVGTGVYNEQFF
NA	16	TRBD2	TRBV5-3	TRBJ2-3	TGTGCCAGCAGCCCGGCAGCGGGGGGCGGCACAGATACGCAGTATTTT	CASSPAAGGGTDTQYF
few	15	TRBD1	TRBV2	TRBJ2-2	TGTGCCAGCAGTGAGGGACAGGGTGGCACCGGGGAGCTGTTTTTT	CASSEGQGGTGELFF
NA	15	NA	TRBV6-6	TRBJ1-5	TGTGCCAGCAGTTACTCGGCGGAGTCCCGCCAGCCCCAGCATTTT	CASSYSAESRQPQHF
NA	11	TRBD1	TRBV20-1	TRBJ1-1	TGCAGTGCGGGGACAGGGGAACAAGCTTTCTTT	CSAGTGEQAFF
many	15	TRBD1	TRBV7-6	TRBJ2-3	TGTGCCAGCAGCCCTACAGGGGGCCCCACAGATACGCAGTATTTT	CASSPTGGPTDTQYF
NA	14	NA	TRBV19	TRBJ2-1	TGTGCCAGTAGTATAGCGGGGGACTACAATGAGCAGTTCTTC	CASSIAGDYNEQFF
many	13	NA	TRBV7-9	TRBJ2-5	TGTGCCAGCAGCTTCCCAGGTCAAGAGACCCAGTACTTC	CASSFPGQETQYF
NA	14	TRBD1	TRBV27	TRBJ1-6	TGTGCCAGCAGTGGGACAGGGTGGGGATCACCCCTCCACTTT	CASSGTGWGSPLHF
NA	14	NA	TRBV6-1	TRBJ2-1	TGTGCCAGCACCTTAGTGGGGGTGGGGGATGAGCAGTTCTTC	CASTLVGVGDEQFF
few	12	NA	TRBV5-6	TRBJ1-2	TGTGCCAGCAGCTGGTGTTCGGATGGCTACACCTTC	CASSWCSDGYTF